The rows below give T cell receptor beta chains drawn from one sample of a study of blood T cell repertoires in COVID-19. Sequencing used immunoSEQ multiplex PCR; TCRdb keeps in-frame clones, though not all of them. Of fewer than 250,000 clones in the sample, 75% to 90% were seen once. Sample: PBMCs or T cells enriched from blood (not recorded which). These receptor sequences come from a woman aged 25-40 years who had been exposed to COVID-19. Each CDR3 is given with its conserved first and last residue. Each record gives: CDR3 DNA, CDR3 protein, V gene, D gene, clone size, J gene. The D gene is left open where the match is weak. Size is stated for part of the rows, as once, few or many counts, or as a class when the clone is expanded.

cdr3_nt: TGCGCCAGCAGGACGGGAGGGCCTTACACCGGGGAGCTGTTTTTT; cdr3_aa: CASRTGGPYTGELFF; v_call: TRBV10-2; d_call: TRBD2; clone_size: -; j_call: TRBJ2-2
cdr3_nt: TGTGCCAGCAGCTTAATGGGCCGGACAGGGAACTATGGCTACACCTTC; cdr3_aa: CASSLMGRTGNYGYTF; v_call: TRBV7-3; d_call: TRBD1; clone_size: -; j_call: TRBJ1-2
cdr3_nt: TGTGCCTGGACAGGGGGGGGGAACGGAGGGTGCCAAGAGACCCAGTACTTC; cdr3_aa: CAWTGGGNGGCQETQYF; v_call: TRBV21-1; d_call: -; clone_size: once; j_call: TRBJ2-5
cdr3_nt: TGTGCCAGCAGCTTAGACGGCTACGAGCAGTACTTC; cdr3_aa: CASSLDGYEQYF; v_call: TRBV11-2; d_call: -; clone_size: -; j_call: TRBJ2-7
cdr3_nt: TGTGCCAGCAGCCTTGGGACTGAAGAGACCCAGTACTTC; cdr3_aa: CASSLGTEETQYF; v_call: TRBV11-2; d_call: -; clone_size: -; j_call: TRBJ2-5
cdr3_nt: TGTGCCAGCTCACTAAACACCGTGACAAGCTACACCTTC; cdr3_aa: CASSLNTVTSYTF; v_call: TRBV18; d_call: -; clone_size: -; j_call: TRBJ1-2
cdr3_nt: TGTGCCAGCAGCTTTCTAGCGGGAGTCCCAGATACGCAGTATTTT; cdr3_aa: CASSFLAGVPDTQYF; v_call: TRBV5-5; d_call: TRBD2; clone_size: -; j_call: TRBJ2-3
cdr3_nt: TGTGCCAGCAGTGAGTCGGCGGGAGTTTCCTACGAGCAGTACTTC; cdr3_aa: CASSESAGVSYEQYF; v_call: TRBV6-1; d_call: TRBD2; clone_size: -; j_call: TRBJ2-7
cdr3_nt: TGTGCCAGCAGCCCCCCCATCAGGGGAAGTAATTCACCCCTCCACTTT; cdr3_aa: CASSPPIRGSNSPLHF; v_call: TRBV2; d_call: -; clone_size: -; j_call: TRBJ1-6
cdr3_nt: TGTGCCAGTAGTCCCGCGGGGTCGAACACTGAAGCTTTCTTT; cdr3_aa: CASSPAGSNTEAFF; v_call: TRBV19; d_call: -; clone_size: -; j_call: TRBJ1-1
cdr3_nt: TGTGCCAGCTCACCGTGGTGGACCGAGGGGAACACTGAAGCTTTCTTT; cdr3_aa: CASSPWWTEGNTEAFF; v_call: TRBV18; d_call: -; clone_size: -; j_call: TRBJ1-1
cdr3_nt: TGTGCCGCCCGACGGACAGGGAAAGAGCCCCAGCATTTT; cdr3_aa: CAARRTGKEPQHF; v_call: TRBV2; d_call: TRBD1; clone_size: -; j_call: TRBJ1-5
cdr3_nt: TGTGCCTGGAGTCCACGGGAAAACATTCAGTACTTC; cdr3_aa: CAWSPRENIQYF; v_call: TRBV30; d_call: -; clone_size: -; j_call: TRBJ2-4
cdr3_nt: TGTGCCAGCCTATTGGGACAGGGGAACAATCAGCCCCAGCATTTT; cdr3_aa: CASLLGQGNNQPQHF; v_call: TRBV28; d_call: TRBD1; clone_size: -; j_call: TRBJ1-5
cdr3_nt: TGTGCCAGCAGCCAAGATATAGGGACTAAATCAGTTGAGCAGTTCTTC; cdr3_aa: CASSQDIGTKSVEQFF; v_call: TRBV4-2; d_call: TRBD2; clone_size: -; j_call: TRBJ2-1
cdr3_nt: TGTGCCAGCAGTTTATCGGCGGGACAGCCCACAAACATTCAGTACTTC; cdr3_aa: CASSLSAGQPTNIQYF; v_call: TRBV27; d_call: -; clone_size: -; j_call: TRBJ2-4
cdr3_nt: TGTGCCTGGAAGGGGGGGGAACAGAACACCGGGGAGCTGTTTTTT; cdr3_aa: CAWKGGEQNTGELFF; v_call: TRBV30; d_call: -; clone_size: -; j_call: TRBJ2-2
cdr3_nt: TGCAGCGTCGGAGGTGGACAGGGGCTTGGAAGCTACACCTTC; cdr3_aa: CSVGGGQGLGSYTF; v_call: TRBV29-1; d_call: TRBD1; clone_size: -; j_call: TRBJ1-2
cdr3_nt: TGTGCCAGCAGAGGGGGTTATGGCTACACCTTC; cdr3_aa: CASRGGYGYTF; v_call: TRBV5-6; d_call: -; clone_size: -; j_call: TRBJ1-2
cdr3_nt: TGTGCCAGCAGTGAATGGTGGCAGGGCGCCTACGAGCAGTACTTC; cdr3_aa: CASSEWWQGAYEQYF; v_call: TRBV6-1; d_call: -; clone_size: -; j_call: TRBJ2-7
cdr3_nt: TGTGCCAGCAGTGCCAGGGCGTCTGGCTACACCTTC; cdr3_aa: CASSARASGYTF; v_call: TRBV2; d_call: -; clone_size: -; j_call: TRBJ1-2
cdr3_nt: TGCGCCAGCAGCTTCCTCCTTAGCACAGATACGCAGTATTTT; cdr3_aa: CASSFLLSTDTQYF; v_call: TRBV5-1; d_call: -; clone_size: -; j_call: TRBJ2-3
cdr3_nt: TGTGCCAGCAGCTCTGACAGGGGTTCGGGGGAGCTGTTTTTT; cdr3_aa: CASSSDRGSGELFF; v_call: TRBV7-2; d_call: TRBD1; clone_size: -; j_call: TRBJ2-2
cdr3_nt: TGTGCCAGCAGCCAGATCCGGGACAGGGGGGCAAGCACTGAAGCTTTCTTT; cdr3_aa: CASSQIRDRGASTEAFF; v_call: TRBV28; d_call: TRBD1; clone_size: -; j_call: TRBJ1-1